Shown below are 2 T cell receptor beta chains from a single sample sequenced in a study of cytomegalovirus exposure and HLA in healthy donors. PCR involved 60 Vbeta and 13 Jbeta primers. Profiled with immunoSEQ multiplex PCR; TCRdb holds only in-frame clones, not every one. The sample lists more than 110,000 clones; more than 75% were seen once. The specimen sequenced was PBMCs. The receptor set was obtained from a female donor in good health and CMV-seronegative.

The CDR3 loop reads CASSESRDRGTGELFF. Here the CDR3 DNA reads TGCGCCAGCAGTGAGTCCCGGGACAGGGGGACCGGGGAGCTGTTTTTT. The chain recombines TRBV10-2 with TRBJ2-2, with 11 bases lining up with TRBD1. This CDR3 contains 16 residues. V was clipped by 0 bases and J by 5 bases; unmatched bases: 2. Germline V CDR1 and CDR2: WSHSY, SAAADI.

Only a few counts were recorded for this clone. The chain carries TRBV7-2 and TRBJ1-6; 9 nucleotides match TRBD1. Germline V gene sequence: CDR1 SGHTA, CDR2 FQGNSA. The CDR3 sequence is 14 residues long. V lost 5 bases, J lost 13 bases, and 9 bases stayed unmatched. The CDR3 loop is CASSGPGQGTPLHF. DNA of the CDR3: TGTGCCAGCAGCGGACCGGGACAGGGAACGCCCCTCCACTTT.